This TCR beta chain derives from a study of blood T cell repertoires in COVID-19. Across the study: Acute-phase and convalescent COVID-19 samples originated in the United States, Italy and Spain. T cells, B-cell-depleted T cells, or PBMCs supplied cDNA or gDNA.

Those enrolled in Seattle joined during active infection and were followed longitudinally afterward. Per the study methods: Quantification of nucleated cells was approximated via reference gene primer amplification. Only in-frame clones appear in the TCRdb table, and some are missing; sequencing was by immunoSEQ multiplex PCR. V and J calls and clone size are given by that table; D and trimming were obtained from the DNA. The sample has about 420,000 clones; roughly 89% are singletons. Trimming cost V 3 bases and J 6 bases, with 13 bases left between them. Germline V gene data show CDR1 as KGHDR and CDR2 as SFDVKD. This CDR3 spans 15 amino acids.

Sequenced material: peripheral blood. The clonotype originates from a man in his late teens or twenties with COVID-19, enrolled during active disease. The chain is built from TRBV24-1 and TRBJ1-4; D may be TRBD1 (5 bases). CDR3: CATSDGGTGDEKLFF. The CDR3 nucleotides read TGTGCCACCAGTGATGGGGGGACGGGAGATGAAAAACTGTTTTTT.